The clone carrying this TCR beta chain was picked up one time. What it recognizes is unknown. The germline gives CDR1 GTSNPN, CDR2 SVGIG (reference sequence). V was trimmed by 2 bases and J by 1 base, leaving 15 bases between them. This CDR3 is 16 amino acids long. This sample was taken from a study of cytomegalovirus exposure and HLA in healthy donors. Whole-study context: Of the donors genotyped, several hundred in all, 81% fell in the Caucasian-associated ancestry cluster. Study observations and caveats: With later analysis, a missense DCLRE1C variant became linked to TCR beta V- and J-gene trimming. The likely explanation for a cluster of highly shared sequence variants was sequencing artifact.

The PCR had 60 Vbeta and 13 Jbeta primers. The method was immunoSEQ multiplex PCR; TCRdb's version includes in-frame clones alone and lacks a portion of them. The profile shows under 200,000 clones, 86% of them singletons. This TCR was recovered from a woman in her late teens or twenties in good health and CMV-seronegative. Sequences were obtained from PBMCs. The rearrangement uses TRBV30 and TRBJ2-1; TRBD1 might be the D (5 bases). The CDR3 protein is CAWSFPDMVSYNEQFF. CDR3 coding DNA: TGTGCCTGGAGTTTCCCGGACATGGTGTCCTACAATGAGCAGTTCTTC.